The present entry profiles one T cell receptor (beta chain) with its context. The data are from a study of blood T cell repertoires in COVID-19. As for the study in general: Collection of acute and convalescent COVID-19 samples took place in the United States, Italy and Spain. Sources were T cells, B-cell-depleted T cells, or PBMCs; the material itself was cDNA or gDNA.

This CDR3 is 15 amino acids long. Germline V CDR1 and CDR2: SGHVS, FQNEAQ. With 1 base removed from V and 1 base from J, the gap between germline ends came to 8 bases. Original processing notes: Amplified reference gene primers provided the basis for estimating nucleated cell counts. The data were produced by immunoSEQ multiplex PCR, yet TCRdb's version contains in-frame clones alone and is incomplete. V, J and clone size were drawn from that table, and D and trimming were deduced from the DNA. Here the sample spans roughly 70,000 clones, approximately 91% being singletons. The TCR originated in a man between 65 and 85 years old with active or convalescent COVID-19. The J gene is TRBJ1-5, the V gene TRBV7-8; the D gene is possibly TRBD1 (5 bases). Sequencing was performed on peripheral blood. The CDR3, as DNA: TGTGCCAGCAGCTTAGGGGCAGGGAGCAATCAGCCCCAGCATTTT. Protein: CASSLGAGSNQPQHF.